This TCR beta chain was retrieved from a study of T cell repertoires in aging, cancer and after chemotherapy. Study at large: Glioblastoma patients receiving temozolomide-based therapy gave paired samples before and after chemotherapy.

V lost 0 bases and J 3 bases, leaving 14 bases between the germline ends. From germline, CDR1 is DFQATT and CDR2 SNEGSKA (reference sequence). The CDR3 sequence is 15 residues long. Peripheral blood genomic DNA, not sorted cells or RNA, was the template. Multiplex touch-down PCR with TRB-A/B primers amplified rearranged V-D-J TRB sequences. One entry per CDR3 protein, called by TCRdb with MiXCR from the multiplex PCR reads. The table records around 770 distinct CDR3 sequences, 45% to 60% of them present only once. Study results and caveats: Across the chemotherapy interval, each cancer cohort showed higher median generation probability, suggesting thymic rebound. The repertoire data cannot show anything about immunological memory following chemotherapy. Loss of evenness, beyond lost richness, contributed to age-related TCR diversity decline in cancer patients.

Note on this clonotype: Its antigen is currently unknown.

V is TRBV20-1 and J is TRBJ1-2; D is possibly TRBD1 (5 bases). What was sequenced was blood. The clonotype was recovered from a human donor with a solid tumor. The CDR3 coding sequence is TGCAGTGCTAGAGATGGAAACAGGACGTACTATGGCTACACCTTC. Translated, it gives CSARDGNRTYYGYTF.